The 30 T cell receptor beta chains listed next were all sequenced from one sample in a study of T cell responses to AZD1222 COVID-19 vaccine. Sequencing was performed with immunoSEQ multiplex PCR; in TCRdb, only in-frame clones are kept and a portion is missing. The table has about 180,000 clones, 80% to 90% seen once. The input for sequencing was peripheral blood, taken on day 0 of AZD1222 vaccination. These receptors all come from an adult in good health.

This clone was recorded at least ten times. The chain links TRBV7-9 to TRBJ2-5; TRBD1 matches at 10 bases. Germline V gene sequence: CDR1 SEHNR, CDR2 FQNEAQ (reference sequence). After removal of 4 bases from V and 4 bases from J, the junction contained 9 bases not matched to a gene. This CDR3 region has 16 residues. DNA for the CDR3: TGTGCCAGCAGCTCCCCCCTGAGGACAGGGGGAGAGACCCAGTACTTC. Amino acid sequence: CASSSPLRTGGETQYF.

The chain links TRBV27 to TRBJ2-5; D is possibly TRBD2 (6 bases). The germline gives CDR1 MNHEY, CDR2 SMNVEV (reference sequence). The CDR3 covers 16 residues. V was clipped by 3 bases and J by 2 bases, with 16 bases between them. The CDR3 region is CASSLFFDRGQETQYF. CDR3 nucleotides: TGTGCCAGCAGTTTGTTCTTCGACCGGGGGCAAGAGACCCAGTACTTC.

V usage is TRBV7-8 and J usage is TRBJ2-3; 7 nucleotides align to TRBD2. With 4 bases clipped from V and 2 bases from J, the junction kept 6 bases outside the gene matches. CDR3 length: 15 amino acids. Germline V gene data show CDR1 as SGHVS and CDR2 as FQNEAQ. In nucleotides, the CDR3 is TGTGCCAGCAGCTCATCTAGCGGTGACACAGATACGCAGTATTTT. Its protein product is CASSSSSGDTDTQYF. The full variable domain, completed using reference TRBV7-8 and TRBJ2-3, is GAGVSQSPRYKVAKRGQDVALRCDPISGHVSLFWYQQALGQGPEFLTYFQNEAQLDKSGLPSDRFFAERPEGSVSTLKIQRTQQEDSAVYLCASSSSSGDTDTQYFGPGTRLTVL.

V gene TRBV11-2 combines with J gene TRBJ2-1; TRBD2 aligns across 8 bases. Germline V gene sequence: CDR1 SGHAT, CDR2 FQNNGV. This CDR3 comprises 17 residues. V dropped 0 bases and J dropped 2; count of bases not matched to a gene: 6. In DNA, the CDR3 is TGTGCCAGCAGCTTAGAGGAGGCGGGGGGCCCCTACAATGAGCAGTTCTTC. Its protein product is CASSLEEAGGPYNEQFF.

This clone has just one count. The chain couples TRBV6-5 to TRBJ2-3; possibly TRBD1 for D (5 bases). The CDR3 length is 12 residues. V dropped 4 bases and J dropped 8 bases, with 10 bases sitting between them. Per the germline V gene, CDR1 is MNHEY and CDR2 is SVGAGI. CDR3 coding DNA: TGTGCCAGCAGTTTAGGCCAGGGTACGCAGTATTTT. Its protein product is CASSLGQGTQYF.

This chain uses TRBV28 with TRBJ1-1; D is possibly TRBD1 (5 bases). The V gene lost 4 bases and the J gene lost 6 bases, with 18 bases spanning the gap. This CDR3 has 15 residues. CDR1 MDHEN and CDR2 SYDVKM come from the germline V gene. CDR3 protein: CASSSPGPRMPEAFF. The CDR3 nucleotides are TGTGCCAGCAGTTCGCCGGGACCGAGGATGCCTGAAGCTTTCTTT.

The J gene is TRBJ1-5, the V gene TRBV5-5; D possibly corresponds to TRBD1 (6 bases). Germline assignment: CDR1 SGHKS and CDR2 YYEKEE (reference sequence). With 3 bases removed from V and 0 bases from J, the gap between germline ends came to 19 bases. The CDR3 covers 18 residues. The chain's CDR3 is CASSSLMGGLYSNQPQHF. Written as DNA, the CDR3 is TGTGCCAGCAGCTCACTGATGGGGGGCCTGTATAGCAATCAGCCCCAGCATTTT.

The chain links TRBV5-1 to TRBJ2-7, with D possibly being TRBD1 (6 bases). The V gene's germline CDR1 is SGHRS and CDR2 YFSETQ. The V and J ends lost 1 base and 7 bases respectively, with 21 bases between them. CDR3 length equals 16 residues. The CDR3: CASSLPRDMGLREQYV. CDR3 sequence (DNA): TGCGCCAGCAGCTTGCCCCGGGACATGGGGCTGCGGGAGCAGTACGTC.

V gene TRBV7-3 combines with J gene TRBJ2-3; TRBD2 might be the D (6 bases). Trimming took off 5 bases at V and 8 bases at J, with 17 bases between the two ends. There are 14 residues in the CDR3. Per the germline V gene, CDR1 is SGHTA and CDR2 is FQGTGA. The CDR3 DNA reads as TGTGCCAGCAGCGCCCGGGACTCCGATCCTACGCAGTATTTT. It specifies CASSARDSDPTQYF. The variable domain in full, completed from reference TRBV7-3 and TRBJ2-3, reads GAGVSQTPSNKVTEKGKYVELRCDPISGHTALYWYRQSLGQGPEFLIYFQGTGAADDSGLPNDRFFAVRPEGSVSTLKIQRTERGDSAVYLCASSARDSDPTQYFGPGTRLTVL.

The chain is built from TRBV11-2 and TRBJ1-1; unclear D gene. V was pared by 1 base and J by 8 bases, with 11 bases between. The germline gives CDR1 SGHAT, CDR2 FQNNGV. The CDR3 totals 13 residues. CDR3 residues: CASSLAAGEEAFF. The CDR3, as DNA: TGTGCCAGCAGCTTAGCGGCAGGCGAGGAAGCTTTCTTT.

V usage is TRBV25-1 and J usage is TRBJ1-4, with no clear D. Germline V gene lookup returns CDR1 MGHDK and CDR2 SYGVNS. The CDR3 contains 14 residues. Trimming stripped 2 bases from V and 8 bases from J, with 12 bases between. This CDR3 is CASSEGSRSEKLFF. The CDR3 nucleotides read TGTGCCAGCAGTGAAGGTTCCCGCTCCGAAAAACTGTTTTTT.

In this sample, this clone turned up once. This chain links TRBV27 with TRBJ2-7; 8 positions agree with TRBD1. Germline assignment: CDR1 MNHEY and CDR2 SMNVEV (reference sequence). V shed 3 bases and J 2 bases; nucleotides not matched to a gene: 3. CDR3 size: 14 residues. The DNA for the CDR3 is TGTGCCAGCAGTTTTCAACAGGGGGCCTACGAGCAGTACTTC. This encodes CASSFQQGAYEQYF.

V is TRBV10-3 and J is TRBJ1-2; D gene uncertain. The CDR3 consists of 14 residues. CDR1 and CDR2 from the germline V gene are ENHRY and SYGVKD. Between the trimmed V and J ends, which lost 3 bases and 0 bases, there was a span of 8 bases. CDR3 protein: CAISDPTTNYGYTF. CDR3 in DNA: TGTGCCATCAGTGATCCGACAACTAACTATGGCTACACCTTC.

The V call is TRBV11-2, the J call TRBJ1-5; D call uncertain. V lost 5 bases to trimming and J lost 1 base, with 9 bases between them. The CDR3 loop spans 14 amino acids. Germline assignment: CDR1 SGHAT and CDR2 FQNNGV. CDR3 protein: CASSLKTSNQPQHF. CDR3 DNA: TGTGCCAGCAGCCTAAAGACAAGCAATCAGCCCCAGCATTTT.

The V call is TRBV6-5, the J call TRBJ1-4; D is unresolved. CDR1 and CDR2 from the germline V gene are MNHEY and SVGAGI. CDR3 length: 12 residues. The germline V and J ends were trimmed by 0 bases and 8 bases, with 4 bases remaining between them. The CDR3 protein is CASSYSKEKLFF. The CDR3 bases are TGTGCCAGCAGTTACTCGAAAGAAAAACTGTTTTTT.

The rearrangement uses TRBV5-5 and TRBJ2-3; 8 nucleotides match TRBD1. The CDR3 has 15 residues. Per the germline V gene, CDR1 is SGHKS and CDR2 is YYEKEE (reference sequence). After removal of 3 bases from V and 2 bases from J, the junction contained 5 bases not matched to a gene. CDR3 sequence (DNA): TGTGCCAGCAGCTCCGGGACAGGCAACACAGATACGCAGTATTTT. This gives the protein CASSSGTGNTDTQYF.

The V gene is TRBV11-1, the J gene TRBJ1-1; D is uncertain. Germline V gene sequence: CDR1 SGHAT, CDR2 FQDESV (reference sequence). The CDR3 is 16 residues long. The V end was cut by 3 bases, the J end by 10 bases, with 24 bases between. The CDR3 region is CASSFSTTRGPGGAFF. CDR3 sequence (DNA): TGTGCCAGCAGCTTTTCCACAACCAGAGGACCGGGAGGAGCTTTCTTT.

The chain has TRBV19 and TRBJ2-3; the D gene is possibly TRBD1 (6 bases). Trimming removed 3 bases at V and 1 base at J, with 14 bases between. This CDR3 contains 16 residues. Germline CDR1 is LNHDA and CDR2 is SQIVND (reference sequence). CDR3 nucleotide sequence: TGTGCCAGTAGTATTGGGGCAGGGGACGGCACAGATACGCAGTATTTT. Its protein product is CASSIGAGDGTDTQYF.

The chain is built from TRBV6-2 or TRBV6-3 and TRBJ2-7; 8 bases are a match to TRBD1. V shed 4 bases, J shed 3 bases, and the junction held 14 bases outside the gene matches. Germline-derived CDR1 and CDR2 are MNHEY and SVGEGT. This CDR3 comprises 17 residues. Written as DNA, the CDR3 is TGTGCCAGCAGTTCCGTCCCGGGACAGGTTCTCGACTACGAGCAGTACGTC. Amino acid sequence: CASSSVPGQVLDYEQYV.

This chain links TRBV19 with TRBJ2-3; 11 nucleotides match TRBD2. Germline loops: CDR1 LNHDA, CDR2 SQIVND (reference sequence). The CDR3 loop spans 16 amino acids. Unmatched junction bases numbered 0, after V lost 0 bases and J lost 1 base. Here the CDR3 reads CASSIELAGGTDTQYF. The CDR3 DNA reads TGTGCCAGTAGTATAGAACTAGCGGGGGGCACAGATACGCAGTATTTT.

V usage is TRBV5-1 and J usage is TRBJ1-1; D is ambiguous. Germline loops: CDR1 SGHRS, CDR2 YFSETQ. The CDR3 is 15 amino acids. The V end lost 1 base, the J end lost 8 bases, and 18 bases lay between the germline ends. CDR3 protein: CASSLLAGSQTEAFF. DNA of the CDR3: TGCGCCAGCAGCTTGTTAGCAGGCAGCCAAACAGAAGCTTTCTTT.

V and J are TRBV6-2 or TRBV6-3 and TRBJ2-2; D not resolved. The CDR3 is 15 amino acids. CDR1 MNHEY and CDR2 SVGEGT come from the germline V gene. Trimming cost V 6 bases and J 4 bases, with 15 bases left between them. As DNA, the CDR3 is TGTGCCAGCAGCCTTCTAGGGCTCGGCACCGGGGAGCTGTTTTTT. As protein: CASSLLGLGTGELFF.

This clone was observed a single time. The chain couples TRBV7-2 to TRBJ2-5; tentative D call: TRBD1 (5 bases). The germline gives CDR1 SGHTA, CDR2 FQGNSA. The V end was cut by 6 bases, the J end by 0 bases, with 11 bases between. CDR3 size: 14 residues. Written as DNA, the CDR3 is TGTGCCAGCAGTCCCCGACAGAACCAAGAGACCCAGTACTTC. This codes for CASSPRQNQETQYF.

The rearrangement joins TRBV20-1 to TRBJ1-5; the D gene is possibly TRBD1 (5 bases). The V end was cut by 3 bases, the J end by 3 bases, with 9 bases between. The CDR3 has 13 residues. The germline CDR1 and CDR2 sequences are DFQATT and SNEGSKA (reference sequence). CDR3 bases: TGCAGTGCTAGTAGACAGCCCAATCAGCCCCAGCATTTT. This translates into CSASRQPNQPQHF.

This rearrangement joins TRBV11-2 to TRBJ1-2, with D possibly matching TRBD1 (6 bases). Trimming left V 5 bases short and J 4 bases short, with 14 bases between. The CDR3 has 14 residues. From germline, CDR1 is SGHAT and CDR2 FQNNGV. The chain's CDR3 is CASSPAGQSYGYTF. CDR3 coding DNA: TGTGCCAGCAGCCCCGCCGGACAGTCCTATGGCTACACCTTC.

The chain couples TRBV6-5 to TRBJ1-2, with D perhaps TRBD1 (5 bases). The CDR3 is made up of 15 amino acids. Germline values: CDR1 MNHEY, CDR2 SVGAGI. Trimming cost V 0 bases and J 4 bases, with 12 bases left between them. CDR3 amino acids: CASSYSPGRFYGYTF. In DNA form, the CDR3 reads TGTGCCAGCAGTTACTCGCCGGGGCGTTTCTATGGCTACACCTTC.

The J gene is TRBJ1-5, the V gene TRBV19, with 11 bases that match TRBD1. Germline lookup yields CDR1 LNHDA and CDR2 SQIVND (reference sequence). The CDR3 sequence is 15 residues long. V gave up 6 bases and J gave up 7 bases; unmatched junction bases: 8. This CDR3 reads CASRGQGAWGQPQHF. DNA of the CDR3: TGTGCCAGTAGAGGACAGGGGGCATGGGGACAGCCCCAGCATTTT.

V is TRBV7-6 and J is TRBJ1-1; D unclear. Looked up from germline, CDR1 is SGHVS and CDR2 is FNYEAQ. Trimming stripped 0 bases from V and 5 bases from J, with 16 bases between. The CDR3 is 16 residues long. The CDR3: CASSLAISGERTEAFF. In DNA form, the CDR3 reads TGTGCCAGCAGCTTAGCGATAAGCGGGGAGAGGACTGAAGCTTTCTTT.

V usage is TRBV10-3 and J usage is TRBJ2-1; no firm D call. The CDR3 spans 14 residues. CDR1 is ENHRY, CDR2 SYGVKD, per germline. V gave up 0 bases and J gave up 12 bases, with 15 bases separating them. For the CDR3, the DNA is TGTGCCATCAGTGAGTCGACCTCCACACGGAGGCAGTTCTTC. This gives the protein CAISESTSTRRQFF.

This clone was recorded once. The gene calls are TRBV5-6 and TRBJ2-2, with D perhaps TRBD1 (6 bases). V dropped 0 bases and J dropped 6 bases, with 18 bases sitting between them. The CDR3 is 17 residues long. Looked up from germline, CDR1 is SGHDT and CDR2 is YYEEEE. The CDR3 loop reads CASSLARGRGFAGELFF. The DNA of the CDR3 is TGTGCCAGCAGCTTGGCCCGGGGCAGGGGTTTCGCCGGGGAGCTGTTTTTT.